Following are 24 T cell receptor beta chains from one sample sequenced in a study of CD8+ T cells in alopecia areata. Extracted RNA was reverse transcribed into cDNA, the sequencing template. The repertoire was sequenced with immunoSEQ multiplex PCR; TCRdb's copy has only in-frame clones and lacks some. The table shows around 250,000 clones, with roughly 69% occurring only once. The specimen comprised CD4+ T cells sorted from blood, sampled at week 0. Receptors were obtained from a human donor with alopecia areata.

V and J are TRBV7-9 and TRBJ1-1; D call uncertain. Germline V gives CDR1 SEHNR, CDR2 FQNEAQ (reference sequence). V lost 0 bases to trimming and J lost 0 bases, with 5 bases between them. The CDR3 totals 14 residues. CDR3 sequence reads: CASSLAQVNTEAFF. CDR3 in DNA: TGTGCCAGCAGCTTAGCGCAGGTGAACACTGAAGCTTTCTTT.

The rearrangement links TRBV15 to TRBJ1-5, with D unresolved. CDR1 is LNHNV and CDR2 is YYDKDF in the germline V gene (reference sequence). The germline V and J ends were trimmed by 1 base and 2 bases, with 9 bases remaining between them. The CDR3 has 15 amino acids. The CDR3 coding sequence is TGTGCCACCAGCAGAGTGGGTGTGGGCAATCAGCCCCAGCATTTT. It yields the protein CATSRVGVGNQPQHF. The variable domain in full, completed from reference TRBV15 and TRBJ1-5, reads DAMVIQNPRYQVTQFGKPVTLSCSQTLNHNVMYWYQQKSSQAPKLLFHYYDKDFNNEADTPDNFQSRRPNTSFCFLDIRSPGLGDTAMYLCATSRVGVGNQPQHFGDGTRLSIL.

Only one count was recorded for this clone. The same CDR3 is also encoded by other DNA sequences in this sample. The J gene is TRBJ2-1, the V gene TRBV30; D is unresolved. The CDR3 is 13 residues long. Germline V gene lookup returns CDR1 GTSNPN and CDR2 SVGIG (reference sequence). V shed 2 bases and J shed 1 base, with 6 bases lying between them. CDR3 amino acids: CAWSSSSYNEQFF. CDR3 DNA: TGTGCCTGGAGTTCTAGTTCCTACAATGAGCAGTTCTTC.

The CDR3 reads CASSRDNGSPLHF. CDR3 DNA sequence: TGTGCCAGCAGCCGGGACAACGGTTCACCCCTCCACTTT. V usage is TRBV6-5 and J usage is TRBJ1-6, with D possibly matching TRBD1 (6 bases). The CDR3 contains 13 residues. Trimming took 6 bases from V and 9 from J, leaving 12 bases between them. Looked up from germline, CDR1 is MNHEY and CDR2 is SVGAGI.

The chain is built from TRBV30 and TRBJ2-1; TRBD1 might be the D (6 bases). Germline CDR1 GTSNPN, CDR2 SVGIG (reference sequence). CDR3 length equals 13 residues. Trimming removed 4 bases from V and 5 bases from J, with 12 bases in between. For the CDR3, the DNA is TGTGCCTGGATAGGAAGGGGGAACAATGAGCAGTTCTTC. This encodes CAWIGRGNNEQFF.

J is TRBJ2-7 and V is TRBV30; D is possibly TRBD1 (6 bases). The CDR3 contains 14 residues. Trimming took 4 bases from V and 2 from J, leaving 15 bases between them. Germline loops: CDR1 GTSNPN, CDR2 SVGIG (reference sequence). This CDR3 reads CAWNGRDKPYEQYF. The CDR3 DNA sequence: TGTGCCTGGAACGGACGGGACAAGCCCTACGAGCAGTACTTC.

This rearrangement joins TRBV7-2 to TRBJ2-5; D may be TRBD2 (6 bases). The CDR3 is 16 amino acids. Looked up from germline, CDR1 is SGHTA and CDR2 is FQGNSA. V dropped 3 bases and J dropped 3 bases, with 17 bases sitting between them. CDR3 nucleotide sequence: TGTGCCAGCAGCTTGGTCGGACTACTCGGTAAAGAGACCCAGTACTTC. Amino acid sequence: CASSLVGLLGKETQYF.

This clone was observed once. This chain connects TRBV7-3 to TRBJ2-1, with TRBD1 matching over 8 bases. After removal of 3 bases from V and 7 bases from J, the junction contained 2 bases not matched to a gene. Germline V gene sequence: CDR1 SGHTA, CDR2 FQGTGA. This CDR3 has 13 amino acids. The CDR3: CASSLDRVNEQFF. The DNA for the CDR3 is TGTGCCAGCAGCTTGGACAGGGTTAATGAGCAGTTCTTC. The variable domain in full, completed from reference TRBV7-3 and TRBJ2-1, reads GAGVSQTPSNKVTEKGKYVELRCDPISGHTALYWYRQSLGQGPEFLIYFQGTGAADDSGLPNDRFFAVRPEGSVSTLKIQRTERGDSAVYLCASSLDRVNEQFFGPGTRLTVL.

The V and J genes are TRBV29-1 and TRBJ2-5; 8 bases are shared with TRBD2. The CDR3 spans 15 residues. Germline trimming cut 7 bases from V and 5 bases from J; bases unmatched to any gene: 15. Germline-derived CDR1 and CDR2 are SQVTM and ANQGSEA. The CDR3 sequence is CSAALSRGAGETQYF. CDR3 nucleotide sequence: TGCAGCGCCGCTCTGTCGCGGGGGGCCGGGGAGACCCAGTACTTC.

The chain carries TRBV29-1 and TRBJ2-7; D uncertain. The ends were cut back, 5 bases at V and 3 bases at J, with 8 bases in the middle. The CDR3 covers 11 residues. Germline CDR1 and CDR2: SQVTM and ANQGSEA. CDR3 protein: CSVLDLYEQYF. The CDR3 bases are TGCAGCGTTCTAGACCTCTACGAGCAGTACTTC.

The gene calls are TRBV20-1 and TRBJ2-5; D ambiguous. Germline loops: CDR1 DFQATT, CDR2 SNEGSKA (reference sequence). The length of the CDR3 is 10 residues. Trimming pared 4 bases from V and 5 bases from J, leaving 5 bases between. The CDR3 here is CSATRETQYF. The CDR3 DNA follows: TGCAGTGCTACAAGGGAGACCCAGTACTTC.

CDR3 region: CSGGSANTGELFF. DNA for the CDR3: TGCAGCGGCGGCAGCGCGAACACCGGGGAGCTGTTTTTT. The chain combines TRBV29-1 with TRBJ2-2; D is uncertain. V lost 7 bases and J 0 bases, leaving 9 bases between the germline ends. Germline CDR1 is SQVTM and CDR2 is ANQGSEA. The CDR3 spans 13 residues.

This clone was seen more than once but under ten times. The V call is TRBV7-3, the J call TRBJ2-7; D ambiguous. The CDR3 runs 15 residues. Trimming left V 5 bases short and J 3 bases short, with 17 bases between. Per germline, CDR1 SGHTA and CDR2 FQGTGA. CDR3 amino acids: CASSLTGQAGYEQYF. CDR3 nucleotide sequence: TGTGCCAGCAGCCTCACCGGGCAGGCCGGCTACGAGCAGTACTTC.

This chain uses TRBV9 with TRBJ1-6; the D gene is possibly TRBD1 (5 bases). V dropped 0 bases and J dropped 7 bases, with 11 bases sitting between them. Germline V gene data show CDR1 as SGDLS and CDR2 as YYNGEE. This CDR3 region has 15 residues. CDR3 in amino acids: CASSVGSQGNSPLHF. The CDR3 nucleotides read TGTGCCAGCAGCGTAGGATCCCAGGGCAATTCACCCCTCCACTTT.

The V gene is TRBV5-1, the J gene TRBJ2-1; D possibly corresponds to TRBD2 (6 bases). The V gene's germline CDR1 is SGHRS and CDR2 YFSETQ. Trimming left V 4 bases short and J 7 bases short, with 12 bases between. CDR3 length: 13 residues. CDR3 sequence (DNA): TGCGCCAGCAGCGGCGGCGGGGCGAATGAGCAGTTCTTC. This encodes CASSGGGANEQFF.

This rearrangement joins TRBV5-6 to TRBJ1-5, with D perhaps TRBD1 (6 bases). From germline, CDR1 is SGHDT and CDR2 YYEEEE. This CDR3 is built from 16 residues. The germline V and J ends were trimmed by 3 bases and 2 bases, with 15 bases remaining between them. This CDR3 reads CASSWGPSGGNQPQHF. DNA for the CDR3: TGTGCCAGCAGCTGGGGGCCTTCGGGAGGCAATCAGCCCCAGCATTTT.

Only a few counts were recorded for this clone. The chain combines TRBV23-1 with TRBJ2-5; D perhaps matches TRBD1 (6 bases). The J call may be wrong; the DNA end is better matched by TRBJ2-7. TRBV23-1 is labeled an ORF, and its function is uncertain. This CDR3 region has 15 residues. For the CDR3, the DNA is TGCGCCAGCAGTCCACGGGACACGGATTCCTACGAGCAGTACTTC. Residues: CASSPRDTDSYEQYF.

This sequence joins TRBV7-2 and TRBJ1-5, with D perhaps TRBD1 (6 bases). Deletions cut 3 bases from V and 7 bases from J, with 16 bases between. CDR1 is SGHTA and CDR2 is FQGNSA in the germline V gene. This CDR3 has 15 residues. For the CDR3, the DNA is TGTGCCAGCAGCTTTGAGGGGGGTCGAGACCAGCCCCAGCATTTT. Translating it yields CASSFEGGRDQPQHF.

This clone showed up many times. The chain links TRBV19 to TRBJ2-7; tentatively, D is TRBD1 or TRBD2 (5 bases each). Germline assignment: CDR1 LNHDA and CDR2 SQIVND (reference sequence). The V and J ends lost 4 bases and 3 bases respectively, with 7 bases between them. This CDR3 comprises 12 residues. The CDR3 DNA is TGTGCCAGTAGTAGAGGGGACTACGAGCAGTACTTC. Translated: CASSRGDYEQYF.

The rearrangement uses TRBV9 and TRBJ1-2; 8 bases map to TRBD1. J was trimmed by 6 bases and V by 2 bases; bases with no gene match: 3. This CDR3 is 13 amino acids long. Germline lookup yields CDR1 SGDLS and CDR2 YYNGEE. The CDR3 is CASSVTGDNGYTF. In nucleotides, the CDR3 is TGTGCCAGCAGCGTGACAGGGGATAATGGCTACACCTTC.

The V gene is TRBV7-3, the J gene TRBJ1-1; possible D gene TRBD1, 6 bases. Trimming removed 5 bases from V and 1 base from J, with 11 bases in between. The CDR3 is 14 residues long. Germline-derived CDR1 and CDR2 are SGHTA and FQGTGA. The CDR3 reads CASSPGAANTEAFF. The CDR3 nucleotides are TGTGCCAGCAGCCCAGGGGCGGCGAACACTGAAGCTTTCTTT.

This clone was seen only once. This chain links TRBV7-6 with TRBJ2-3; the D is unclear. Germline CDR1 reads SGHVS; CDR2 reads FNYEAQ. V was pared by 5 bases and J by 3 bases, with 6 bases between. The CDR3 has 12 amino acids. The CDR3 loop reads CASSQRTDTQYF. In DNA form, the CDR3 reads TGTGCCAGCAGCCAAAGGACAGATACGCAGTATTTT.

This clone turned up a few times. V and J are TRBV29-1 and TRBJ2-5; tentative D call: TRBD2 (5 bases). CDR3 size: 12 residues. V lost 5 bases and J lost 4, with 11 bases in between. Germline values: CDR1 SQVTM, CDR2 ANQGSEA. The CDR3 loop is CSVSQSGETQYF. The DNA of the CDR3 is TGCAGCGTTTCCCAAAGCGGAGAGACCCAGTACTTC.

The chain uses TRBV5-4 and TRBJ1-5; D call uncertain. The CDR3 length is 12 residues. The germline V and J ends were trimmed by 0 bases and 11 bases, with 9 bases remaining between them. Germline values: CDR1 SGHNT, CDR2 YYREEE (reference sequence). This CDR3 is CASSLEEGTQHF. DNA for the CDR3: TGTGCCAGCAGCTTGGAAGAGGGAACCCAGCATTTT.